The T cell receptor beta chain under discussion was sequenced for a study of T-cell reconstitution after alpha-beta-depleted transplantation in children. The TCRbeta library incorporated unique molecular identifiers. TCRdb independently ran MiXCR on the PCR reads; one entry per CDR3 protein. The sample holds some 600,000 distinct CDR3 sequences, 16% seen once. The germline V gene encodes CDR1 MNHEY and CDR2 SVGAGI. Trimming shortened V by 7 bases and J by 4 bases, and 11 bases separated the two germline ends. This CDR3 has 13 residues. Many counts were recorded for this clonotype. Sequenced material: PBMCs from the stem cell graft donor, taken from the stem cell graft. The receptor comes from a human donor who donated a stem cell graft to a child with acute myeloid leukemia. The rearrangement links TRBV6-5 to TRBJ2-1, with unresolved D. The CDR3 DNA follows: TGTGCCAGCACTCCCGGTGGATACAATGAGCAGTTCTTC. Its protein product is CASTPGGYNEQFF.